The present TCR beta chain was sequenced within a study of T cell responses to AZD1222 COVID-19 vaccine. Broader study findings: The study found Spike-specific TCR breadth and depth rose after two AZD1222 doses. CD4 TCRs covered the whole spike, strongest at regions 160-218 and 743-854. Mostly white British, mostly female donors; authors suggested clonal diversity may be underestimated.

The CDR3 extends over 13 amino acids. The germline V and J ends were trimmed by 2 bases and 8 bases, with 10 bases remaining between them. In germline, CDR1 is SEHNR, CDR2 FQNEAQ (reference sequence). Here immunoSEQ multiplex PCR was the method, and the copy in TCRdb shows in-frame clones only, minus some. The sample holds about 94,000 clones, nearly 90% seen once. Of note for this clone: The antigen is undetermined.

The source material was peripheral blood, sampled on day 0 of AZD1222 vaccination. This chain uses TRBV7-9 with TRBJ1-3; D gene unclear. The clonotype comes from an adult in good health. The CDR3 DNA reads TGTGCCAGCAGCTTATCGGGCCAGGACACCATATATTTT. This translates into CASSLSGQDTIYF.